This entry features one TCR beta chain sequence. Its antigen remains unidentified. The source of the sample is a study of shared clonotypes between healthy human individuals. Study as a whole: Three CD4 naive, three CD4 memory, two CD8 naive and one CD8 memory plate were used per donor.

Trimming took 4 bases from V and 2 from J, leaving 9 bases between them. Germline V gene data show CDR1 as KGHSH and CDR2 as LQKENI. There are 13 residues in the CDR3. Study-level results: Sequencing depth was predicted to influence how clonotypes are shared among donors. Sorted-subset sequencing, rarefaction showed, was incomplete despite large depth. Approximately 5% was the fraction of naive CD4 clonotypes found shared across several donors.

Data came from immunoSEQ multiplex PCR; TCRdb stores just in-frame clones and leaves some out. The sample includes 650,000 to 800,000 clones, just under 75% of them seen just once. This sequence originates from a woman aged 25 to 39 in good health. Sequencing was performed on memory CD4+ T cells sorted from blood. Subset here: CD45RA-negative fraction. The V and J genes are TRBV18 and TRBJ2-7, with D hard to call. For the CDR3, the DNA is TGTGCCAGCTCACAGAACAGCGCCTACGAGCAGTACTTC. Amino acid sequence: CASSQNSAYEQYF.